The T cell receptor beta chain described here comes from a study of cytomegalovirus exposure and HLA in healthy donors. Assay used: immunoSEQ multiplex PCR; TCRdb lists only in-frame clones, some missing. The repertoire holds a few hundred thousand clones, with around 89% as singletons. This clonotype was obtained from a woman aged 18-29 years in good health and CMV-seronegative. Material for sequencing was PBMCs.

CDR3 in amino acids: CASSGPGTGTDTQYF. The CDR3 nucleotides read TGTGCCAGCAGCGGCCCCGGGACAGGCACAGATACGCAGTATTTT. The chain employs TRBV28 and TRBJ2-3; TRBD1 matches at 7 bases. CDR3 length equals 15 residues. V was pared by 6 bases and J by 1 base, with 7 bases of the junction left unmatched. CDR1 is MDHEN, CDR2 SYDVKM, per germline. Combining the CDR3 with reference TRBV28 and TRBJ2-3 gives the whole variable domain DVKVTQSSRYLVKRTGEKVFLECVQDMDHENMFWYRQDPGLGLRLIYFSYDVKMKEKGDIPEGYSVSREKKERFSLILESASTNQTSMYLCASSGPGTGTDTQYFGPGTRLTVL.